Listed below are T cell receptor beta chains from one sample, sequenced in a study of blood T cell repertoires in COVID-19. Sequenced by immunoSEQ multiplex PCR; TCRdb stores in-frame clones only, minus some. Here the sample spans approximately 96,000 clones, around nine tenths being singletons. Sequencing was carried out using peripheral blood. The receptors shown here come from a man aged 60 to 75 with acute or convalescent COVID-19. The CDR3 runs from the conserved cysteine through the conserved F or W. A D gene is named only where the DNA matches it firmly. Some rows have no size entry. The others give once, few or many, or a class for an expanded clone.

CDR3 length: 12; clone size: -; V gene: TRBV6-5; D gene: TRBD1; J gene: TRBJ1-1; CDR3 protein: CASKAGDREAFF; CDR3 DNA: TGTGCCAGCAAAGCCGGGGACAGGGAAGCTTTCTTT
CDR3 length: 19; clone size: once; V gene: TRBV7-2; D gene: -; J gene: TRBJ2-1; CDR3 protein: CASSLDPQGEAGGYNEQFF; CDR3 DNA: TGTGCCAGCAGCTTAGACCCCCAGGGGGAGGCGGGAGGCTACAATGAGCAGTTCTTC
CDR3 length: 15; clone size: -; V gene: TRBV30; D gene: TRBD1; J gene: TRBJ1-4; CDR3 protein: CAWSFRQGGGEKLFF; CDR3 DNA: TGTGCCTGGAGTTTCCGACAGGGGGGGGGTGAAAAACTGTTTTTT
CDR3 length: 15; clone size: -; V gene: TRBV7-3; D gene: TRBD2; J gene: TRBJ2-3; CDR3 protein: CASSPKGLATDTQYF; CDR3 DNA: TGTGCCAGCAGCCCCAAGGGACTAGCCACAGATACGCAGTATTTT
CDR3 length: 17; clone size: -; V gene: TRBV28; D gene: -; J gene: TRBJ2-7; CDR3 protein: CASSLLSGTANPYEQYF; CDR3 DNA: TGTGCCAGCAGTTTATTGTCCGGAACAGCCAACCCCTACGAGCAGTACTTC
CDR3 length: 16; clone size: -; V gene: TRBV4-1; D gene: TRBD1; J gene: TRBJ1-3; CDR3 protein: CASSQDATGGANTIYF; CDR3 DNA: TGCGCCAGCAGCCAAGACGCCACAGGGGGTGCAAACACCATATATTTT
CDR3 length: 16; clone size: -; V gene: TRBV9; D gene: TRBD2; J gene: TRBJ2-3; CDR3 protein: CASSVVGSGRKDTQYF; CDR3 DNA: TGTGCCAGCAGCGTAGTAGGTAGCGGGAGAAAAGATACGCAGTATTTT
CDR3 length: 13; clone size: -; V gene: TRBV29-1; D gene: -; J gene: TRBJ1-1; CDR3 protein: CSVAGGGDTEAFF; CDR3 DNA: TGCAGCGTTGCTGGCGGGGGGGACACTGAAGCTTTCTTT
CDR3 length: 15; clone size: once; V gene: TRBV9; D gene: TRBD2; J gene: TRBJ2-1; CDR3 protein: CASSVDSGSYNEQFF; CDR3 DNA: TGTGCCAGCAGCGTGGATAGCGGGAGTTACAATGAGCAGTTCTTC
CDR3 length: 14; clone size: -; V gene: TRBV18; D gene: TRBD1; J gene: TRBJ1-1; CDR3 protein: CASSQTGGNTEAFF; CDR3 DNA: TGTGCCAGCTCACAGACAGGGGGCAATACTGAAGCTTTCTTT
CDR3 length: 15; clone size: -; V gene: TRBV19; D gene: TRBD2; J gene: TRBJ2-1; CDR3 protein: CASSSGLVSYNEQFF; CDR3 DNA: TGTGCCAGTAGTTCAGGACTAGTGTCCTACAATGAGCAGTTCTTC
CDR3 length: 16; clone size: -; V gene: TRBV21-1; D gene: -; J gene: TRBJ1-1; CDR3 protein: CASSKGRVWLNTEAFF; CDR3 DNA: TGTGCCAGCAGCAAAGGGAGGGTATGGTTGAACACTGAAGCTTTCTTT
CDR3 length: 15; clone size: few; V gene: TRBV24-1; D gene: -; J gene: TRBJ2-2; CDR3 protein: CATSDSAQDTGELFF; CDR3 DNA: TGTGCCACCAGTGATTCCGCACAGGACACCGGGGAGCTGTTTTTT
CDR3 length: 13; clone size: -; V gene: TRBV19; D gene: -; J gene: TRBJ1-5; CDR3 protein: CASGPTGNQPQHF; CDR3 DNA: TGTGCCAGTGGCCCGACGGGAAATCAGCCCCAGCATTTT
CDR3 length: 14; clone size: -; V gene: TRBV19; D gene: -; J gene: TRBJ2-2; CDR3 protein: CASSRQRHTGELFF; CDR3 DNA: TGTGCCAGTAGTCGCCAGCGCCACACCGGGGAGCTGTTTTTT
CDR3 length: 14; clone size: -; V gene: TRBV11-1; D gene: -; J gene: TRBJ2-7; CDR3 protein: CASSLPGFSYEQYF; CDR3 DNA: TGTGCCAGCAGCTTGCCCGGTTTTTCCTACGAGCAGTACTTC
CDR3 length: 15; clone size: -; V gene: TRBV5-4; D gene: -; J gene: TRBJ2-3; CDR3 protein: CASSLELASTDTQYF; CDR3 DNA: TGTGCCAGCAGCTTGGAGCTAGCGAGCACAGATACGCAGTATTTT
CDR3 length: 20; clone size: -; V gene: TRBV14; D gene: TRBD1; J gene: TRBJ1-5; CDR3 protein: CASSQAPVGQGGLYKQPQHF; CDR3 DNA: TGTGCCAGCAGCCAAGCCCCAGTCGGACAGGGGGGTTTGTATAAACAGCCCCAGCATTTT
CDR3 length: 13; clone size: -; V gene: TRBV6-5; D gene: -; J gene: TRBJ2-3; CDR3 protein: CASKNNLKDTQYF; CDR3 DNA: TGTGCCAGCAAAAACAACCTCAAAGATACGCAGTATTTT
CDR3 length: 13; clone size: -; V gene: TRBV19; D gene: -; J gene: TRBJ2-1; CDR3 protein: CASSIGVNNEQFF; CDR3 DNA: TGTGCCAGTAGTATCGGGGTCAACAATGAGCAGTTCTTC
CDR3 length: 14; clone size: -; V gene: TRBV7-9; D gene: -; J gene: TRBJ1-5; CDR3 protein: CASSHEGLNQPQHF; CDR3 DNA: TGTGCCAGCAGTCATGAGGGCTTAAATCAGCCCCAGCATTTT
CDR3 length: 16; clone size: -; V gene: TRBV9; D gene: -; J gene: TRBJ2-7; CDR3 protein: CASSVEGTAGPYEQYF; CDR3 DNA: TGTGCCAGCAGCGTAGAGGGAACAGCGGGCCCCTACGAGCAGTACTTC
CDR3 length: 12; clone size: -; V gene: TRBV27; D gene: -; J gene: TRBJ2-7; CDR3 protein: CASSTGHYEQYF; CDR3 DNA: TGTGCCAGCAGTACGGGACACTACGAGCAGTACTTC
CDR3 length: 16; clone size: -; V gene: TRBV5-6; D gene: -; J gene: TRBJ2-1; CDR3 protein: CASSLMAGTIYNEQFF; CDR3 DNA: TGTGCCAGCAGCTTGATGGCCGGGACAATTTACAATGAGCAGTTCTTC
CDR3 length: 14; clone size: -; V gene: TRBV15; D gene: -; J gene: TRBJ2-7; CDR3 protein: CATSRDRVSYEQYF; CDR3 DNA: TGTGCCACCAGCAGAGACAGGGTTTCCTACGAGCAGTACTTC
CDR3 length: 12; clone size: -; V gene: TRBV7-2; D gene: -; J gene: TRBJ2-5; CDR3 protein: CASSLARDAQYF; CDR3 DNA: TGTGCCAGCAGCTTAGCTAGAGATGCCCAGTACTTC
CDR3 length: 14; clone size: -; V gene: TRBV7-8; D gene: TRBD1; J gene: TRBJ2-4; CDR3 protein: CASSLGGQGSSQYF; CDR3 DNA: TGTGCCAGCAGCTTAGGGGGACAGGGTTCTAGTCAGTACTTC
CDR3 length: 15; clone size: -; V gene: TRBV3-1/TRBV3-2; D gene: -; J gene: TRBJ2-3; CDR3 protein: CASSLGAASTDTQYF; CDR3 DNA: TGTGCCAGCAGCCTAGGCGCGGCTAGCACAGATACGCAGTATTTT
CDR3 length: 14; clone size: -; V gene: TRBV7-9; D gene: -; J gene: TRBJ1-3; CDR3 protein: CASSLLGTRNTIYF; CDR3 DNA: TGTGCCAGCAGCTTATTGGGTACTAGAAACACCATATATTTT
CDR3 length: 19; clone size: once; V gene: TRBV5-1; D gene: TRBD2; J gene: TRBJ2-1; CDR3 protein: CASSRMGGGIQSSYNEQFF; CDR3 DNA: TGCGCCAGCAGCCGCATGGGCGGGGGTATCCAGAGCTCCTACAATGAGCAGTTCTTC
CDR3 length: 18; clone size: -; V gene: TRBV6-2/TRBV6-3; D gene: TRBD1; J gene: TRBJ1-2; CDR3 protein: CASSTSGTVDRRAYGYTF; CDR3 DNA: TGTGCCAGCAGCACTTCCGGGACAGTAGACCGCCGAGCCTATGGCTACACCTTC
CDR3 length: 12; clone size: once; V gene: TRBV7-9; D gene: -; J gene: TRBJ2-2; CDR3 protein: CASSLLAGELFF; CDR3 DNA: TGTGCCAGCAGCTTACTCGCCGGGGAGCTGTTTTTT
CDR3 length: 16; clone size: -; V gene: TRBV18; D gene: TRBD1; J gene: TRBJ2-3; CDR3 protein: CASSPEDREGTDTQYF; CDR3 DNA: TGTGCCAGCTCACCGGAGGACAGGGAGGGCACAGATACGCAGTATTTT
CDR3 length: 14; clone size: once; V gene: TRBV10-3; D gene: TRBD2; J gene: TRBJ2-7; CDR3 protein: CATEGLGGVGEQYF; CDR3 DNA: TGTGCCACCGAAGGGTTGGGAGGGGTGGGCGAGCAGTACTTC
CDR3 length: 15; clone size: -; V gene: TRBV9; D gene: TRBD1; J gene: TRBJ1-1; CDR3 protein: CASSVTGGRNTEAFF; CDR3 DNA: TGTGCCAGCAGCGTAACAGGGGGTCGGAACACTGAAGCTTTCTTT
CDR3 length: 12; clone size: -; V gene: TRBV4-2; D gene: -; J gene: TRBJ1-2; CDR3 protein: CASSRDSYGYTF; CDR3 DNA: TGTGCCAGCAGCCGAGACTCCTATGGCTACACCTTC
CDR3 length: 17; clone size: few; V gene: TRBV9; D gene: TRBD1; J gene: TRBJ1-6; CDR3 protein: CASSSTSGTGKNSPLHF; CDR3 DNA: TGTGCCAGCAGCTCCACCTCCGGGACAGGGAAAAATTCACCCCTCCACTTT
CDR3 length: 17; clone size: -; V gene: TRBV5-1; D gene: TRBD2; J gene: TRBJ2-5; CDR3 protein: CASSTGLAGGPVETQYF; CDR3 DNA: TGCGCCAGCAGCACCGGACTAGCGGGAGGGCCCGTGGAGACCCAGTACTTC
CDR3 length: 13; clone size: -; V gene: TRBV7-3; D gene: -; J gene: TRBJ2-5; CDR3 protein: CASSDSGQETQYF; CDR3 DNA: TGTGCCAGCAGTGATAGCGGCCAAGAGACCCAGTACTTC
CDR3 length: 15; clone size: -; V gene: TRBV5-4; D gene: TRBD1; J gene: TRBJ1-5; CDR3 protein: CASSLPQGVGQPQHF; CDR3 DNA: TGTGCCAGCAGCTTGCCTCAGGGGGTGGGTCAGCCCCAGCATTTT
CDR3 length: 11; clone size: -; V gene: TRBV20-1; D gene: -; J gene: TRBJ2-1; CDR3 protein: CSAAVRDGQFF; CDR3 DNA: TGCAGTGCCGCCGTTCGGGATGGGCAGTTCTTC
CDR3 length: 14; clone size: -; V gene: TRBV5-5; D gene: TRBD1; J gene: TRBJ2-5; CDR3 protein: CASSLTGGGETQYF; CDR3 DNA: TGTGCCAGCAGCTTAACAGGGGGCGGAGAGACCCAGTACTTC
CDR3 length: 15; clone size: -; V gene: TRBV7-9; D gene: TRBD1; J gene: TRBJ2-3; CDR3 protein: CASSQMGQSTDTQYF; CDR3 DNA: TGTGCCAGCAGCCAAATGGGACAGAGCACAGATACGCAGTATTTT
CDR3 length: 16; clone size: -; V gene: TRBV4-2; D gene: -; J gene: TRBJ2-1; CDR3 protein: CASSRGSTGEGDEQFF; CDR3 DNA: TGTGCCAGCAGCCGAGGATCGACAGGGGAGGGCGATGAGCAGTTCTTC
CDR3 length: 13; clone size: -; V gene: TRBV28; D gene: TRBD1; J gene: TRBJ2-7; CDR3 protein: CATWTGGVYEQYF; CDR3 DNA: TGTGCCACCTGGACAGGGGGCGTCTACGAGCAGTACTTC
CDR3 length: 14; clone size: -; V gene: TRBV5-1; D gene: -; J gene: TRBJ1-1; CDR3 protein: CASSLHTGNTEAFF; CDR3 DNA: TGCGCCAGCAGCTTGCACACAGGGAACACTGAAGCTTTCTTT
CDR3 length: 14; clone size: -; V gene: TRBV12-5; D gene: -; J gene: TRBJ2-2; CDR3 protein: CATWRGGNTGELFF; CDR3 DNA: TGTGCCACGTGGAGGGGGGGAAACACCGGGGAGCTGTTTTTT
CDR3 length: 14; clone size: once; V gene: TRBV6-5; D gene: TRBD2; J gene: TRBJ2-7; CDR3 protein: CASSRGDGLYEQYF; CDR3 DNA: TGTGCCAGCAGTCGGGGGGACGGACTCTACGAGCAGTACTTC
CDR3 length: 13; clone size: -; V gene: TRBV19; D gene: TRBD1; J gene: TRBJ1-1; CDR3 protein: CASSVGQGWRAFF; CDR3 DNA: TGTGCCAGTAGTGTCGGACAGGGATGGAGAGCTTTCTTT
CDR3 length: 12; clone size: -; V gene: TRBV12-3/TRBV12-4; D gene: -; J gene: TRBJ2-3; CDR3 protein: CASSPRGDTQYF; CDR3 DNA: TGTGCCAGCAGCCCCAGGGGAGATACGCAGTATTTT
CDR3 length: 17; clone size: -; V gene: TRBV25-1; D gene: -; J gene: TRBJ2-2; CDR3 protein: CASSKRGGRDFGGELFF; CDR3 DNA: TGTGCCAGCAGCAAACGCGGGGGCAGGGACTTTGGAGGGGAGCTGTTTTTT
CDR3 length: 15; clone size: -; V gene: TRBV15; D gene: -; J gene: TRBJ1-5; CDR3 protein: CATSRDGGRNQPQHF; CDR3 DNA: TGTGCCACCAGCAGAGATGGAGGGCGCAATCAGCCCCAGCATTTT